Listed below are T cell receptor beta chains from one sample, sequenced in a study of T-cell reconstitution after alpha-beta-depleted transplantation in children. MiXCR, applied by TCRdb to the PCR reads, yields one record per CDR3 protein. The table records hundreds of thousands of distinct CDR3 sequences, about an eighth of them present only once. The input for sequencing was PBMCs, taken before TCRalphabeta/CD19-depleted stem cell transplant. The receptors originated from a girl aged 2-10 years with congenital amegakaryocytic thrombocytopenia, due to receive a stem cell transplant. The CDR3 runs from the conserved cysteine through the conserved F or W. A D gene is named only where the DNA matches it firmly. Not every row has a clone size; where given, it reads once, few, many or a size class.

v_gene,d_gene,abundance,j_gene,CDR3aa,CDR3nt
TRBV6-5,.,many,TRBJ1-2,CASSYTDSVYGYTF,TGTGCCAGCAGTTACACAGACTCAGTCTATGGCTACACCTTC
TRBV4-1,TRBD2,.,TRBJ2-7,CASSQMGLAGTYEQYF,TGCGCCAGCAGCCAGATGGGACTAGCGGGAACCTACGAGCAGTACTTC
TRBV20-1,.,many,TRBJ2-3,CSARTGATDTQYF,TGCAGTGCTAGAACGGGGGCCACAGATACGCAGTATTTT
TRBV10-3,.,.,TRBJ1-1,CAISHREGTNTEAFF,TGTGCCATCAGCCACCGTGAAGGGACGAACACTGAAGCTTTCTTT
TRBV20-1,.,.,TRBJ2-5,CSARVATQVPRDQYF,TGCAGTGCTAGAGTGGCGACACAGGTTCCGAGGGACCAGTACTTC
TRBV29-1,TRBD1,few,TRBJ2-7,CSVVGDRGHEQYF,TGCAGCGTTGTAGGGGACAGGGGCCACGAGCAGTACTTC
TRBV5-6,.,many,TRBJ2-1,CASSLDGWSSYNEQFF,TGTGCCAGCAGCTTGGATGGGTGGAGCTCCTACAATGAGCAGTTCTTC
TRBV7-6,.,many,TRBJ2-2,CASSLARQFSGTGELFF,TGTGCCAGCAGCTTAGCCCGACAGTTTTCGGGCACCGGGGAGCTGTTTTTT
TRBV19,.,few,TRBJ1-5,CASSTFNQPQHF,TGTGCCAGTAGTACATTCAATCAGCCCCAGCATTTT
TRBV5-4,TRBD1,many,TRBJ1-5,CASSFRDSPVFSNQPQHF,TGTGCCAGCAGCTTTAGGGACAGCCCTGTCTTTAGCAATCAGCCCCAGCATTTT
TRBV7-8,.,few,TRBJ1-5,CASSLGGHRNQPQHF,TGTGCCAGCAGCTTAGGGGGACACCGCAATCAGCCCCAGCATTTT
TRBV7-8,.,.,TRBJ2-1,CASSLELLLMANEQFF,TGTGCCAGCAGCTTGGAATTGCTGTTGATGGCCAATGAGCAGTTCTTC